This is a list of T cell receptor beta chains from one sample in a study of blood T cell repertoires in COVID-19. TCRdb keeps only in-frame clones here, not all; method: immunoSEQ multiplex PCR. The table includes 350,000 to 400,000 clones, 90% detected once. Sequenced sample: peripheral blood. The source of these receptors is a young man with active or convalescent COVID-19. Both conserved end residues are part of each CDR3. A D gene is named only where the DNA matches it firmly. Rows may omit the clone size; those that give it use once, few, many or a size class.

CDR3 length	V gene	J gene	D gene	clone size	CDR3 protein	CDR3 DNA
15	TRBV4-3	TRBJ1-5	NA	NA	CASSQEVSPVRPQHF	TGCGCCAGCAGCCAAGAAGTTTCCCCGGTTCGGCCCCAGCATTTT
13	TRBV6-5	TRBJ1-2	NA	NA	CASSKRPHYGYTF	TGTGCCAGCAGTAAGAGGCCCCACTATGGCTACACCTTC
18	TRBV15	TRBJ1-3	TRBD1	NA	CATSRDGDRFYSGNTIYF	TGTGCCACCAGCAGAGATGGGGACAGATTCTACTCTGGAAACACCATATATTTT
16	TRBV27	TRBJ2-2	TRBD2	few	CASSSTGTSRSRELFF	TGTGCCAGCAGTTCTACCGGGACTAGCCGTTCCCGGGAGCTGTTTTTT
14	TRBV24-1	TRBJ2-1	NA	NA	CATSDPGLPHEQFF	TGTGCCACCAGTGATCCCGGACTCCCACATGAGCAGTTCTTC
15	TRBV28	TRBJ2-3	NA	NA	CASSSPRGLTDTQYF	TGTGCCAGCAGTTCCCCACGGGGTCTCACAGATACGCAGTATTTT
14	TRBV7-2	TRBJ1-5	NA	NA	CASSSRGGNQPQHF	TGTGCCAGCAGCTCACGAGGAGGCAATCAGCCCCAGCATTTT
16	TRBV6-6	TRBJ1-1	TRBD1	NA	CASSYAKTGGSTEAFF	TGTGCCAGCAGTTACGCTAAGACAGGGGGAAGCACTGAAGCTTTCTTT
16	TRBV28	TRBJ1-2	TRBD1	NA	CASSSPRTGGVYGYTF	TGTGCCAGCAGTTCCCCGAGGACAGGGGGAGTATATGGCTACACCTTC
15	TRBV28	TRBJ1-5	NA	NA	CASSQIGAGAWPQHF	TGTGCCAGCAGTCAAATTGGGGCAGGCGCATGGCCCCAGCATTTT
12	TRBV19	TRBJ1-5	NA	NA	CASSKTNQPQHF	TGTGCCAGTAGCAAGACAAATCAGCCCCAGCATTTT
15	TRBV19	TRBJ1-2	NA	NA	CASSIDPEGNYGYTF	TGTGCCAGTAGTATAGATCCTGAGGGTAACTATGGCTACACCTTC
17	TRBV5-6	TRBJ1-5	NA	NA	CASSLRPGQGLIRPQHF	TGTGCCAGCAGCCTGCGCCCGGGCCAGGGTTTAATTCGGCCCCAGCATTTT
12	TRBV28	TRBJ2-7	NA	NA	CASSFISYEQYF	TGTGCCAGCAGTTTCATCTCCTACGAGCAGTACTTC
11	TRBV19	TRBJ2-1	TRBD1	NA	CASSEGTAQFF	TGTGCCAGTAGTGAGGGGACAGCGCAGTTCTTC
12	TRBV19	TRBJ1-5	NA	once	CATGTPGGPQHF	TGTGCCACCGGGACCCCGGGAGGGCCCCAGCATTTT
15	TRBV9	TRBJ2-1	TRBD2	NA	CASSVARTSGGEQFF	TGTGCCAGCAGCGTAGCTCGGACTAGCGGGGGTGAGCAGTTCTTC
11	TRBV6-6	TRBJ1-5	NA	NA	CASSFGGPQHF	TGTGCCAGCAGCTTCGGAGGCCCCCAGCATTTT
13	TRBV6-4	TRBJ2-5	NA	NA	CASSALGGETQYF	TGTGCCAGCAGTGCTTTAGGAGGGGAGACCCAGTACTTC
12	TRBV12-3/TRBV12-4	TRBJ1-5	NA	NA	CASSLHLQPQHF	TGTGCCAGCAGTTTACACCTACAGCCCCAGCATTTT
13	TRBV24-1	TRBJ2-1	NA	NA	CATSDFRVDEQFF	TGTGCCACCAGTGATTTCAGGGTTGATGAGCAGTTCTTC
12	TRBV15	TRBJ1-1	NA	NA	CATSRVGHQAFF	TGTGCCACCAGCAGAGTGGGACATCAAGCTTTCTTT
15	TRBV6-5	TRBJ2-1	TRBD1	NA	CASSYEGTGEDEQFF	TGTGCCAGCAGTTACGAGGGGACAGGGGAGGATGAGCAGTTCTTC
15	TRBV6-5	TRBJ2-3	NA	NA	CASGQRNPSTDTQYF	TGTGCCAGCGGACAAAGGAACCCCAGCACAGATACGCAGTATTTT
15	TRBV10-3	TRBJ2-6	NA	NA	CAISDPFSGANVLTF	TGTGCCATCAGTGACCCCTTCTCTGGGGCCAACGTCCTGACTTTC
15	TRBV18	TRBJ1-1	TRBD1	NA	CASSPTTGGGTEAFF	TGTGCCAGCTCACCGACAACAGGGGGTGGCACTGAAGCTTTCTTT